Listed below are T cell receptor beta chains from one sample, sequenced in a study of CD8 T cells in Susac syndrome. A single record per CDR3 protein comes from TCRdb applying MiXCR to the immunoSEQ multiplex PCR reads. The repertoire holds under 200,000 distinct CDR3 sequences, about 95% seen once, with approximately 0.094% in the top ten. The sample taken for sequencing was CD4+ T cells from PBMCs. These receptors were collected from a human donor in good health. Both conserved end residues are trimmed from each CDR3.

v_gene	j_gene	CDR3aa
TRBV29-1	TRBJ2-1	SSLSGGLHNEQF
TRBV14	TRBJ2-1	ASSQVVGQGHQFSYNEQF
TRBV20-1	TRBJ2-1	SARVSGAYNEQF
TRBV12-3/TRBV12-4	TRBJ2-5	ASSFQQGLRETQY
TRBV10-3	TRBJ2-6	AISGGVPSGANVLT
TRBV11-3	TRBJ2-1	ASSLALGLAGSNEQF
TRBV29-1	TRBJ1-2	SVDRADYGYT
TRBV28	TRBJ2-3	ASSENTDTQY
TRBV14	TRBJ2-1	ASSPNPRPPSSYNEQF
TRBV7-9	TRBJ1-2	ASSLNREDNYGYT
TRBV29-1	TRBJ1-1	SVSRGDEAF
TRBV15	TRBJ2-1	ATTAGVLYNEQF
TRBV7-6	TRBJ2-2	ASSLKPTSGITGELF
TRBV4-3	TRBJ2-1	ASSQDERIGYNEQF
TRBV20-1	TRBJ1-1	SARGTGRGTEAF
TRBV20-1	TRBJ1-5	SAMGQVNQPQH
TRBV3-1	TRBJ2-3	ASSPSLGDRSTDTQY
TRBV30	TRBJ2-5	AWSVRGTWKETQY
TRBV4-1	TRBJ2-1	ASKPSGRAEYEQF
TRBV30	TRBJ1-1	AKRSGATEAF
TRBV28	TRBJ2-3	ASSSRRETPDTQY
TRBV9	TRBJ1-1	ASSVGVEGAGTEAF
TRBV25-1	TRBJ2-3	ASSGPSTQY
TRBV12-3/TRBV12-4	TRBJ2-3	ASSFAGPDTQY
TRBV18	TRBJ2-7	ASSPNSYEQY
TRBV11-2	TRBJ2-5	ASSSVRGETQY
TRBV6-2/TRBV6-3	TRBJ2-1	ASSYRLVGPYNEQF
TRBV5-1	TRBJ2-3	TSSLLRSAGDTQY
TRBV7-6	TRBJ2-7	ASSLLGQRNEQY
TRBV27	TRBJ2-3	ASSLWSAGVRDTQY
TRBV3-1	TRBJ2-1	ASSQDMGLAGGDNEQF
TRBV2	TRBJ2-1	ASMARTGYNEQF
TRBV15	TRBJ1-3	ATSRETARSGNTIY
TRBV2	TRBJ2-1	ASSEQGDLYNEQF
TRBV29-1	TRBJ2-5	SVPASQQETQY
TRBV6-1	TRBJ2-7	ASSLQTSGAPNEQY
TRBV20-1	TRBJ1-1	SARRGVDEAF
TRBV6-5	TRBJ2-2	ASIRQPRTGELF
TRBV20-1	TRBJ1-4	SARRTEKLF
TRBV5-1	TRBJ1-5	ASSPSGIGNQPQH
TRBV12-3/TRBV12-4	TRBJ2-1	ASSFAGQGRNEQF
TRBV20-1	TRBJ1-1	SARERRFATEAF
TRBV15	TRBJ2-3	ATSRGLAGGLTDTQY
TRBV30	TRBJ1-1	AWTTAGGTEAF
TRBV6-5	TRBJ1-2	ASREGVYGYT
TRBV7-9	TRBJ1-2	ASSPWEGGYT
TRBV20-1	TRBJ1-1	SGTSRVNTEAF
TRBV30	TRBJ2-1	AWSVLGTGVGRF
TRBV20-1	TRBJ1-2	SARDPNYGYT
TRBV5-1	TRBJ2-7	ASSWRLAGVYEQY
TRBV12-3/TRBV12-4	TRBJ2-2	ASSSSNLAGELF
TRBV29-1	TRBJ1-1	SGQGSTEAF
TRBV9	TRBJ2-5	ASSPPQGVETQY
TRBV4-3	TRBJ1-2	ASSQFRAANYGYT
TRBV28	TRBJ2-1	ASSFRQGLSF